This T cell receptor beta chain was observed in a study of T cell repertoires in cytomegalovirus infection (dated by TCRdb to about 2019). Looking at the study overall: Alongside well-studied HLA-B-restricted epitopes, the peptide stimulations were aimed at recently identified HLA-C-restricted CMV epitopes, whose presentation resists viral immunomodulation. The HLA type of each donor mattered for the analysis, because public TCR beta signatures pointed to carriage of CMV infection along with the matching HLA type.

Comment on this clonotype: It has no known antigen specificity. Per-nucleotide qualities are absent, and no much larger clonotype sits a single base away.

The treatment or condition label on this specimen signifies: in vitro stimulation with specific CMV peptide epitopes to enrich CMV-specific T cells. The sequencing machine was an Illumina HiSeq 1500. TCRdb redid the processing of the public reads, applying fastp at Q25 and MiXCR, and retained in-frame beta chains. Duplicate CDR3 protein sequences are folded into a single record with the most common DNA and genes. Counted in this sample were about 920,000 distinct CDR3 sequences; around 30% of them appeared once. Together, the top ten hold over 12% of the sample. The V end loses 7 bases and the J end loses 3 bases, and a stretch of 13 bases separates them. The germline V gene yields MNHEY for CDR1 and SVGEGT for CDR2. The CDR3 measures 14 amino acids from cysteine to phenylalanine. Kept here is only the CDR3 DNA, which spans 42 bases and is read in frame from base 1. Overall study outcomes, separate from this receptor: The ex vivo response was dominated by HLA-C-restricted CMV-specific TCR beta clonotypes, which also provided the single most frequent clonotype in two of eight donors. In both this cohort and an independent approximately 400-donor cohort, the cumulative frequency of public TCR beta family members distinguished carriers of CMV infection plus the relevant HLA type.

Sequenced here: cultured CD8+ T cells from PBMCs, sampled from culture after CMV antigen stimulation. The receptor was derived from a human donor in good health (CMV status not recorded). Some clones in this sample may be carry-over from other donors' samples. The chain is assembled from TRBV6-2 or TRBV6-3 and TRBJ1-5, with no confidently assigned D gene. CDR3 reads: CASTDDTHNQPQHF. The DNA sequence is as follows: TGTGCCAGCACTGACGACACCCACAATCAGCCCCAGCATTTT.